Listed here are 14 T cell receptor beta chains from one sample, sequenced in a study of OX40 agonist ivuxolimab in advanced cancers. Here immunoSEQ multiplex PCR was the method, and the copy in TCRdb shows in-frame clones only, minus some. This table holds some 52,000 clones, 65% to 85% found once. Sequenced here: CD4+ or CD8+ T cells sorted from blood, sampled in a trial of the OX40 agonist ivuxolimab. Receptor source: an adult with an advanced solid tumor such as melanoma, head and neck, liver or kidney cancer.

The rearrangement uses TRBV30 and TRBJ2-5; 10 bases agree with TRBD1. Germline V gene sequence: CDR1 GTSNPN, CDR2 SVGIG (reference sequence). CDR3 size: 12 residues. V shed 5 bases and J 4 bases; nucleotides not matched to a gene: 1. Written as DNA, the CDR3 is TGTGCCTGGGGACAGGGGGGAGAGACCCAGTACTTC. Its protein is CAWGQGGETQYF. The complete variable domain, with remaining parts taken from reference TRBV30 and TRBJ2-5, reads SQTIHQWPATLVQPVGSPLSLECTVEGTSNPNLYWYRQAAGRGLQLLFYSVGIGQISSEVPQNLSASRPQDRQFILSSKKLLLSDSGFYLCAWGQGGETQYFGPGTRLLVL.

In regard to this clone: Other DNA sequences in the sample encode the same CDR3. This sequence joins TRBV2 and TRBJ1-6; no firm D call. The V and J ends lost 1 base and 6 bases respectively, with 10 bases between them. This CDR3 is 15 amino acids long. Germline V gene data show CDR1 as SNHLY and CDR2 as FYNNEI. The CDR3 here is CASSEVQLSNSPLHF. CDR3 coding DNA: TGTGCCAGCAGTGAAGTCCAGCTCAGTAATTCACCCCTCCACTTT.

This chain uses TRBV5-4 with TRBJ1-2; 10 nucleotides agree with TRBD1. V lost 4 bases, J lost 5 bases, and 11 bases stayed unmatched. CDR3 length: 16 residues. Looked up from germline, CDR1 is SGHNT and CDR2 is YYREEE (reference sequence). The DNA for the CDR3 is TGTGCCAGCAGCCCATCCCTGGGACAGGGGTTATATGGCTACACCTTC. Protein product: CASSPSLGQGLYGYTF.

The chain is built from TRBV30 and TRBJ2-5, with TRBD2 identical over 7 bases. CDR3 length: 15 amino acids. V lost 0 bases and J lost 2; bases outside the gene matches: 6. CDR1 and CDR2 (germline): GTSNPN, SVGIG (reference sequence). The CDR3 nucleotides read TGTGCCTGGAGTGTACTCCTAGCGGCACAAGAGACCCAGTACTTC. It yields the protein CAWSVLLAAQETQYF.

The chain joins TRBV5-1 to TRBJ2-5, with 7 nucleotides matching TRBD1. Trimming cost V 4 bases and J 3 bases; bases outside gene matches: 12. The CDR3 is 16 amino acids. Germline-derived CDR1 and CDR2 are SGHRS and YFSETQ. The CDR3 sequence: CASSGFGSQGEETQYF. CDR3 DNA: TGCGCCAGCAGCGGTTTTGGCTCCCAGGGGGAAGAGACCCAGTACTTC.

This chain connects TRBV6-1 to TRBJ1-3; no clear D. The CDR3 totals 12 residues. The V end lost 5 bases, the J end lost 3 bases, and 5 bases lay between the germline ends. The germline gives CDR1 MNHNS, CDR2 SASEGT. This chain's CDR3 is CASSLSGNTIYF. CDR3 coding DNA: TGTGCCAGCAGTCTTAGTGGAAACACCATATATTTT.

The chain has TRBV7-2 and TRBJ2-7, with TRBD2 identical over 8 bases. Germline values: CDR1 SGHTA, CDR2 FQGNSA. V was clipped by 6 bases and J by 3 bases; unmatched bases: 7. This CDR3 is 14 amino acids long. The CDR3: CASSRGLVGYEQYF. The CDR3 DNA is TGTGCCAGCAGTCGGGGACTAGTGGGCTACGAGCAGTACTTC.

J is TRBJ2-7 and V is TRBV19; 7 positions agree with TRBD1. The V gene's germline CDR1 is LNHDA and CDR2 SQIVND (reference sequence). This CDR3 is built from 14 residues. Trimming at V came to 5 bases and at J to 3 bases, leaving 7 bases not matched to a gene. CDR3 region: CASSSGQAHYEQYF. DNA for the CDR3: TGTGCCAGTAGTTCCGGACAGGCCCACTACGAGCAGTACTTC.

The rearrangement uses TRBV19 and TRBJ1-1; no clear D gene. The CDR3 runs to 15 residues. V lost 3 bases to trimming and J lost 5 bases, with 16 bases between them. Per the germline V gene, CDR1 is LNHDA and CDR2 is SQIVND (reference sequence). The CDR3 DNA reads as TGTGCCAGTAGTATTTCTAACCTAGGTGGGACTGAAGCTTTCTTT. Its translation is CASSISNLGGTEAFF.

The genes are TRBV4-1 and TRBJ2-5; D might be TRBD1 (7 bases). CDR1 is MGHRA, CDR2 YSYEKL, per germline. The V gene lost 4 bases and the J gene lost 5 bases, with 17 bases spanning the gap. This CDR3 contains 15 residues. The CDR3 protein is CASSPLTRGEETQYF. The DNA of the CDR3 is TGCGCCAGCAGCCCCCTTACCAGGGGGGAGGAGACCCAGTACTTC.

The CDR3 loop is CASSLGAGAYQETQYF. The DNA of the CDR3 is TGCGCCAGCAGCTTGGGGGCAGGTGCTTACCAAGAGACCCAGTACTTC. The chain combines TRBV5-1 with TRBJ2-5; D gene unclear. This CDR3 comprises 16 residues. Trimming left V 0 bases short and J 0 bases short, with 12 bases between. Germline loops: CDR1 SGHRS, CDR2 YFSETQ.

This clone was detected only once. The rearrangement uses TRBV28 and TRBJ2-1; tentative D call: TRBD1 (5 bases). Germline assignment: CDR1 MDHEN and CDR2 SYDVKM. The CDR3 has 17 amino acids. The ends were cut back, 3 bases at V and 3 bases at J, with 18 bases in the middle. The CDR3 DNA is TGTGCCAGCAGTTTCCCTTCTGGGCAGGGAAACTACAATGAGCAGTTCTTC. Translating it yields CASSFPSGQGNYNEQFF.

CDR3 DNA: TGTGCCAGCAGAACCGGGGCCTCCTACAATGAGCAGTTCTTC. This translates into CASRTGASYNEQFF. This chain links TRBV6-1 with TRBJ2-1; TRBD1 or TRBD2 may be the D gene (5 bases each). Germline loops: CDR1 MNHNS, CDR2 SASEGT. The CDR3 contains 14 residues. V lost 6 bases and J lost 0, with 9 bases in between.

The rearrangement links TRBV28 to TRBJ2-7; 7 nucleotides align to TRBD1. This CDR3 is 14 amino acids long. Trimming removed 5 bases from V and 1 base from J; junction bases left unmatched: 5. Germline V gene lookup returns CDR1 MDHEN and CDR2 SYDVKM. The DNA for the CDR3 is TGTGCCAGCAGTCGGACAGGCTTATCCTACGAGCAGTACTTC. It specifies CASSRTGLSYEQYF. The entire variable domain, with the rest obtained from reference TRBV28 and TRBJ2-7, is as follows: DVKVTQSSRYLVKRTGEKVFLECVQDMDHENMFWYRQDPGLGLRLIYFSYDVKMKEKGDIPEGYSVSREKKERFSLILESASTNQTSMYLCASSRTGLSYEQYFGPGTRLTVT.